This TCR beta chain was captured by sequencing in a study of cytomegalovirus exposure and HLA in healthy donors. Germline CDR1 and CDR2: SGHRS and YFSETQ. Trimming removed 4 bases from V and 5 bases from J; junction bases left unmatched: 5. The CDR3 has 16 amino acids. General study results and limits: Links to common viral pathogens appeared, in a later analysis, for several of the most significant clusters. An analysis that came later showed most CMV-associated TCR beta chains appearing HLA-restricted. The HLA-A and HLA-B alleles of most subjects were reportedly predicted accurately from TCR beta sequences. With later analysis, a missense DCLRE1C variant became linked to TCR beta V- and J-gene trimming.

13 Jbeta primers and 60 Vbeta primers were used for the PCR. The assay was immunoSEQ multiplex PCR, and TCRdb's table has in-frame clones only and misses some. This sample has around 130,000 clones; less than 10% occur once, and the top ten carry about 6.6%. This clone was detected only a few times. Its matching antigen is unknown. J is TRBJ2-3 and V is TRBV5-1; the match to TRBD2 covers 15 bases. The clonotype comes from a woman aged 40 to 55 in good health and CMV-seropositive. The sample comprised PBMCs. CDR3 bases: TGCGCCAGCAGCGTGGGACTAGCGGGGGGCTTAGATACGCAGTATTTT. Protein product: CASSVGLAGGLDTQYF. The entire variable domain, with the rest obtained from reference TRBV5-1 and TRBJ2-3, is as follows: KAGVTQTPRYLIKTRGQQVTLSCSPISGHRSVSWYQQTPGQGLQFLFEYFSETQRNKGNFPGRFSGRQFSNSRSEMNVSTLELGDSALYLCASSVGLAGGLDTQYFGPGTRLTVL.